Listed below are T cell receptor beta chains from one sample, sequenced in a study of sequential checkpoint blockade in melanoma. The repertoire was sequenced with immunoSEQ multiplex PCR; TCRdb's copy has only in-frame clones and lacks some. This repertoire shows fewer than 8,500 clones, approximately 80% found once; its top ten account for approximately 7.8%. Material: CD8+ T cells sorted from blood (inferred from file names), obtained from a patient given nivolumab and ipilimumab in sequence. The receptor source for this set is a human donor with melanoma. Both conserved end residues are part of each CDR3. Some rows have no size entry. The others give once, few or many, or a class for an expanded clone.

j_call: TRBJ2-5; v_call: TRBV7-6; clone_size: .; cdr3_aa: CASGSRVAYF
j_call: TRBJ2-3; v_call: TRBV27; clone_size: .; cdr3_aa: CASSFAAASTDTQYF
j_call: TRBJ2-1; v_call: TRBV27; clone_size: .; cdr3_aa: CASSFTSGAYNEQFF
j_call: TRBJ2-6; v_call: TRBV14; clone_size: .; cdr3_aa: CASSQEAHRPFSGANVLTF
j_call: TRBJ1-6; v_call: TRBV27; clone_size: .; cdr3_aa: CASSLSDRSAPLHF
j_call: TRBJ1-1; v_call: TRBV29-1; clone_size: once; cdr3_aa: CSVDNYRMNTEAFF
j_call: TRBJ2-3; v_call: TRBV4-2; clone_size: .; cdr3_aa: CASSQPMQGKDTQYF
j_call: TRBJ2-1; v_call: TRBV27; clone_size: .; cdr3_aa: CASSPLVAGGYNEQFF
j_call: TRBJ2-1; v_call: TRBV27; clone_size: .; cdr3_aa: CASSLLAGVYNEQFF
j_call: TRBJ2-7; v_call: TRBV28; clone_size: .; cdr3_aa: CASSPRQGFENEQYF
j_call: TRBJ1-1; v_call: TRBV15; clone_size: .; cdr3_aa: CATSRTTGIITEAFF
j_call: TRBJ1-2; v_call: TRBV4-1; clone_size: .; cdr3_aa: CASSQGWGGYGYTF
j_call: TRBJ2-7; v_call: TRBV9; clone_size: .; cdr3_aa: CASSVGTSGFDEQYF
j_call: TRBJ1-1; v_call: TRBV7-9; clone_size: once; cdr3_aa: CASSTGGGLEAFF
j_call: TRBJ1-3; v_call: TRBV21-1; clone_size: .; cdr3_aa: CASSGGLVQHARNTIYF
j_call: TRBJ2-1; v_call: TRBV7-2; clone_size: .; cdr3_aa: CASSLYRSGRDYNEQFF
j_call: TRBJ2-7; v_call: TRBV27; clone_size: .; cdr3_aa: CASSPLAEALHEQYF
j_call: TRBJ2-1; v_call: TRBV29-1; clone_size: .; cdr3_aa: CSVEDASGGSRGLRENEQFF
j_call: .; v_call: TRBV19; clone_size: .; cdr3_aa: CASSIGTGGYEQYF
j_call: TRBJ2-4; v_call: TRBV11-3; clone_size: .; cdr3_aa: CASSLGGRSEQYF
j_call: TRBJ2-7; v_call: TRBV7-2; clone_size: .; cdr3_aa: CASSPGPYGRAEQYF
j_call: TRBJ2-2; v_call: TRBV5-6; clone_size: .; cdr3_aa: CASSLGQGVDTGELFF
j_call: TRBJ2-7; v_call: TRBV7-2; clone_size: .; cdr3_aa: CASSLSAGGPYEQYF
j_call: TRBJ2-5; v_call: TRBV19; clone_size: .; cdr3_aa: CASSIAAGGPLKQYF
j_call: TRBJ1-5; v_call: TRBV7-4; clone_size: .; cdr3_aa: CASSIGQKEQPQHF
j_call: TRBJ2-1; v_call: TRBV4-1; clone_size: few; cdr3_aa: CASSQALAGEYEQFF
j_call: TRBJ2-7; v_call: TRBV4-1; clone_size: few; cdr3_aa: CASSREDRVYEQYF
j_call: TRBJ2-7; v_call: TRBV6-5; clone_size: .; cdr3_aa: CASSAGTGSYEQYF
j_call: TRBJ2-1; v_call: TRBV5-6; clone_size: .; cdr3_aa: CASSYGNNYNEQFF
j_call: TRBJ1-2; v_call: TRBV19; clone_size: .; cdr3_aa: CASSLGSTTGDGYTF
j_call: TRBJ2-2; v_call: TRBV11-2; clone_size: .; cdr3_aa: CASSLSPRVDDTGELFF
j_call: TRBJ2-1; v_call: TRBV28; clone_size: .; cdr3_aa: CASRRQNEQFF
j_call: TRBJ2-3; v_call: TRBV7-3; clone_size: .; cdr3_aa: CASSPGTGTHTQYF
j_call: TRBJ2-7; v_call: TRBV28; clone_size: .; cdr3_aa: CASRGTSSYEQYF
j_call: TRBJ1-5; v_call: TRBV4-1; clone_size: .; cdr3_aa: CASSQDAGSNQPQHF
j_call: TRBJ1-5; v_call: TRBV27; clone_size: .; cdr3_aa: CASTAGGSNQPQHF
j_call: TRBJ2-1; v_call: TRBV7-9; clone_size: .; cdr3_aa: CASSPRGWTSFDEQFF
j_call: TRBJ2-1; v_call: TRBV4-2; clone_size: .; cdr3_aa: CASSQASGSLEQFF
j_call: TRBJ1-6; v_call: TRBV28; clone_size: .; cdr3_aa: CASGDRRNSPLHF
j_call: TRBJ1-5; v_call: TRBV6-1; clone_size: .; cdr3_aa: CASRRTSGGQPQHF
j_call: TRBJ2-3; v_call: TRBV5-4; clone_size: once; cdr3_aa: CASKLAGGSADTQYF
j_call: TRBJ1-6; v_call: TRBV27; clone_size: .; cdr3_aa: CASSLSGTGYKALHF
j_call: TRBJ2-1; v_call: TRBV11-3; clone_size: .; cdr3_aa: CASSLALASEQFF
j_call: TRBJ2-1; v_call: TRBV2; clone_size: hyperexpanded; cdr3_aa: CASRTSGRVGEQFF
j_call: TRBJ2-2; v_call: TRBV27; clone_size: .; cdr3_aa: CASTFVARLNTGELFF